This passage covers 17 T cell receptor beta chains from one sample sequenced in a study of spatial heterogeneity in lung cancer (dated by TCRdb to about 2019). Library method: 5' RACE. Reads for this sample came from a NextSeq 500. In TCRdb, the public reads were trimmed at Q25 with fastp and aligned with MiXCR, with productive beta chains retained. Every distinct CDR3 protein forms one entry, paired with its most common genes and DNA. This sample lists about 20,000 distinct CDR3 sequences; 19% were detected once. Over 11% of the sample goes to the ten largest clones. In light of the paper, this sample's time point label describes: sample taken at primary tumor resection. For TCR sequencing, whole RNA was extracted from tumor and nontumor lung tissue, or from cryopreserved PBMC samples, and no cell sorting was done. The specimen was PBMCs, collected at surgery. Every receptor here comes from a male donor with early-stage non-small cell lung cancer.

In its sample, this clonotype was seen many times. This rearrangement joins TRBV3-1 to TRBJ2-7; D not resolved. Germline V gene data show CDR1 as LGHDT and CDR2 as YNNKEL (reference sequence). This CDR3 is 12 amino acids long. V was shortened by 4 bases and J by 3 bases, with 7 bases between the two germline ends. The CDR3 nucleotides read TGTGCCAGCAGCCCAACCAACTACGAGCAGTACTTC. Its translation: CASSPTNYEQYF.

This clonotype came up a few times. V and J are TRBV11-2 and TRBJ2-5; no reliable D call. Trimming took 5 bases from V and 8 from J, leaving 15 bases between them. Germline CDR1 and CDR2: SGHAT and FQNNGV. This CDR3 has 13 amino acids. The DNA for the CDR3 is TGTGCCAGCAGCCCCCGAACGGCGCCTACCCAGTACTTC. Translated: CASSPRTAPTQYF.

The sample holds many counts of this clonotype. The gene calls are TRBV20-1 and TRBJ2-3, with TRBD2 matching over 11 bases. V lost 1 base and J lost 2; bases outside the gene matches: 8. CDR1 is DFQATT and CDR2 is SNEGSKA in the germline V gene (reference sequence). The CDR3 covers 17 residues. The CDR3 DNA follows: TGCAGTGCTAGAGGCACCCTAGCGGGGGGCACCACAGATACGCAGTATTTT. It encodes CSARGTLAGGTTDTQYF.

This clonotype was counted at least ten times. V is TRBV6-5 and J is TRBJ1-2; 7 bases are a match to TRBD1. With 5 bases clipped from V and 3 bases from J, the junction kept 9 bases outside the gene matches. Germline values: CDR1 MNHEY, CDR2 SVGAGI. The CDR3 spans 15 residues. The CDR3 protein is CASSPATGTHYGYTF. The CDR3 DNA reads TGTGCCAGCAGTCCCGCGACAGGGACTCACTATGGCTACACCTTC.

Many counts were recorded for this clonotype. The chain links TRBV27 to TRBJ1-1; 7 positions match TRBD1. The CDR3 spans 16 residues. V gave up 4 bases and J gave up 1 base; unmatched junction bases: 9. In germline, CDR1 is MNHEY, CDR2 SMNVEV (reference sequence). The CDR3, as DNA: TGTGCCAGCAGTTCTCCGGGGGACAGCCCGAACACTGAAGCTTTCTTT. This gives the protein CASSSPGDSPNTEAFF.

The V and J genes are TRBV5-4 and TRBJ2-5; the match to TRBD2 covers 12 bases. The CDR3 extends over 16 amino acids. CDR1 SGHNT and CDR2 YYREEE come from the germline V gene (reference sequence). V dropped 5 bases and J dropped 3; count of bases not matched to a gene: 8. CDR3 bases: TGTGCCAGCAGGCCTCTAGCGGGGGGGCCTGAAGAGACCCAGTACTTC. This encodes CASRPLAGGPEETQYF.

At least ten counts were recorded for this clonotype. This sequence joins TRBV2 and TRBJ1-5, with a weak D call TRBD1 (6 bases). The CDR3 length is 13 residues. V lost 5 bases, J lost 6 bases, and 11 bases lay in between. CDR1 SNHLY and CDR2 FYNNEI come from the germline V gene. CDR3 region: CASSPGEGQPQHF. The CDR3 nucleotides read TGTGCCAGCAGTCCAGGGGAGGGTCAGCCCCAGCATTTT.

This clonotype was counted only a few times. The chain recombines TRBV20-1 with TRBJ2-3; 8 bases fit TRBD2. Looked up from germline, CDR1 is DFQATT and CDR2 is SNEGSKA (reference sequence). The CDR3 contains 17 residues. V lost 4 bases and J lost 0; bases outside the gene matches: 12. CDR3: CSANPRGGRYSTDTQYF. In nucleotides, the CDR3 is TGCAGTGCTAACCCCCGGGGGGGCCGATATAGCACAGATACGCAGTATTTT.

The chain recombines TRBV6-5 with TRBJ2-3; D possibly uses TRBD1 or TRBD2 (5 bases each). The germline gives CDR1 MNHEY, CDR2 SVGAGI. The CDR3 consists of 14 residues. V was cut by 6 bases and J by 4 bases, with 14 bases left in between. Here the CDR3 DNA reads TGTGCCAGCAGCCGCAGGGAGTTGGCAGATACGCAGTATTTT. Translated, it gives CASSRRELADTQYF.

This clonotype was seen repeatedly, ten times or more. The rearrangement uses TRBV6-6 and TRBJ1-6, with 10 nucleotides matching TRBD1. The CDR3 length is 14 residues. CDR1 MNHNY and CDR2 SVGAGI come from the germline V gene (reference sequence). V was clipped by 7 bases and J by 8 bases; unmatched bases: 5. DNA of the CDR3: TGTGCCAGCATCAGACAGGGGGCAGATTCACCCCTCCACTTT. The encoded protein is CASIRQGADSPLHF.

The V gene is TRBV6-1, the J gene TRBJ2-5; 12 positions match TRBD2. Per the germline V gene, CDR1 is MNHNS and CDR2 is SASEGT. There are 15 residues in the CDR3. Losses at the gene ends were 7 bases for V and 5 bases for J; bases not matched to a gene: 8. CDR3 bases: TGTGCCAGCACTGCGACTAGCGGGGGACGGGAGACCCAGTACTTC. Protein product: CASTATSGGRETQYF.

By share, this clonotype counts as medium-sized. The V call is TRBV20-1, the J call TRBJ2-3; D is undetermined. This CDR3 has 15 residues. Germline lookup yields CDR1 DFQATT and CDR2 SNEGSKA (reference sequence). Trimming removed 0 bases from V and 2 bases from J, with 12 bases in between. CDR3 protein: CSARDLRSSTDTQYF. The CDR3 DNA follows: TGCAGTGCTAGAGATCTGAGGAGTTCCACAGATACGCAGTATTTT.

In its sample, this clonotype was seen a few times. The chain is built from TRBV29-1 and TRBJ2-7; a weak D match, TRBD2 (5 bases). Germline CDR1 reads SQVTM; CDR2 reads ANQGSEA. This CDR3 spans 11 amino acids. Between the trimmed V and J ends, which lost 3 bases and 5 bases, there was a span of 8 bases. In DNA, the CDR3 is TGCAGCGTTGATGACGGGGACGAGCAGTACTTC. Protein product: CSVDDGDEQYF.

In its sample, this clonotype is medium-sized. The genes are TRBV12-3 or TRBV12-4 and TRBJ1-3; 7 nucleotides align to TRBD1. V dropped 5 bases and J dropped 0; count of bases not matched to a gene: 4. CDR3 length equals 15 residues. The CDR3 coding sequence is TGTGCCAGCAGTCCCGACAGGGCCTCTGGAAACACCATATATTTT. The encoded protein is CASSPDRASGNTIYF.

The chain combines TRBV18 with TRBJ2-6; possible D gene TRBD1, 6 bases. Germline-derived CDR1 and CDR2 are KGHSH and LQKENI. This CDR3 spans 16 amino acids. Trimming pared 2 bases from V and 2 bases from J, leaving 10 bases between. Here the CDR3 DNA reads TGTGCCAGCTCACCAAACAGGGACCCTGGGGCCAACGTCCTGACTTTC. This sequence encodes CASSPNRDPGANVLTF.

This clonotype was recorded many times. The chain joins TRBV12-3 or TRBV12-4 to TRBJ2-3, with a tentative D call TRBD2 (6 bases). CDR3 size: 15 residues. V lost 2 bases and J 5 bases, leaving 14 bases between the germline ends. CDR3 amino acids: CASSLSGGVGDTQYF. The CDR3 DNA reads as TGTGCCAGCAGTTTATCTGGCGGGGTGGGAGATACGCAGTATTTT.

This clonotype was detected many times. The rearrangement uses TRBV9 and TRBJ2-5; 7 bases map to TRBD1. CDR3 length: 15 residues. The germline CDR1 and CDR2 sequences are SGDLS and YYNGEE. Trimming cost V 2 bases and J 5 bases; bases outside gene matches: 9. CDR3 sequence: CASSVGTELWETQYF. DNA of the CDR3: TGTGCCAGCAGCGTTGGGACAGAACTCTGGGAGACCCAGTACTTC. The full variable domain, its missing parts supplied by reference TRBV9 and TRBJ2-5, is DSGVTQTPKHLITATGQRVTLRCSPRSGDLSVYWYQQSLDQGLQFLIQYYNGEERAKGNILERFSAQQFPDLHSELNLSSLELGDSALYFCASSVGTELWETQYFGPGTRLLVL.